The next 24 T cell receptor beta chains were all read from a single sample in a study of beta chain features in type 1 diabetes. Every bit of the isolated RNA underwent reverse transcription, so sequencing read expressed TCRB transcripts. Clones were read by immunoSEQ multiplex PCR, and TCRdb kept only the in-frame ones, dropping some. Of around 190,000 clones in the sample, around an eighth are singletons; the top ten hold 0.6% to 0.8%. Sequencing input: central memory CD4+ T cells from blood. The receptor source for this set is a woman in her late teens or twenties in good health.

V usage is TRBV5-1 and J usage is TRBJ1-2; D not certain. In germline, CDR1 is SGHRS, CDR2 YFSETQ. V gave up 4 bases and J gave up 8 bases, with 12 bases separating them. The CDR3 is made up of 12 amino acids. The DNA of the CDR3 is TGCGCCAGCAGCGAGGGCCATGGGGGCTACACCTTC. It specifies CASSEGHGGYTF.

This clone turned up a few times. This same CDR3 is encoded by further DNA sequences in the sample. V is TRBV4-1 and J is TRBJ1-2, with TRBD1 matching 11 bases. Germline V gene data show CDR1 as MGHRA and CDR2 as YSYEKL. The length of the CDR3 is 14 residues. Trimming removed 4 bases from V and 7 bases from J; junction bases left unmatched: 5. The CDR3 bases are TGCGCCAGCAGCCCCCGGGACAGGGGGTCTGGCTACACCTTC. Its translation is CASSPRDRGSGYTF.

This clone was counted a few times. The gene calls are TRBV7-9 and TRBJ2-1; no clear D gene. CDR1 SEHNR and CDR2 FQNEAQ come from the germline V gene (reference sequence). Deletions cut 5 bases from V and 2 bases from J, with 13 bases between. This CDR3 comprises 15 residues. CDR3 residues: CASSLHRSTYNEQFF. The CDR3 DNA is TGTGCCAGCAGCCTCCACCGGTCGACCTACAATGAGCAGTTCTTC. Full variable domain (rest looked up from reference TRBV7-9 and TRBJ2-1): DTGVSQNPRHKITKRGQNVTFRCDPISEHNRLYWYRQTLGQGPEFLTYFQNEAQLEKSRLLSDRFSAERPKGSFSTLEIQRTEQGDSAMYLCASSLHRSTYNEQFFGPGTRLTVL.

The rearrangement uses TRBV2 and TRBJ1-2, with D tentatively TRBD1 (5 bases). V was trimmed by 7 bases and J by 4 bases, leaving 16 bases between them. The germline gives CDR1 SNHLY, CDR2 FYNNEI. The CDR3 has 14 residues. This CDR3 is CASMPRVIAYGYTF. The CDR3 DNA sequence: TGTGCCAGCATGCCCAGGGTCATCGCCTATGGCTACACCTTC.

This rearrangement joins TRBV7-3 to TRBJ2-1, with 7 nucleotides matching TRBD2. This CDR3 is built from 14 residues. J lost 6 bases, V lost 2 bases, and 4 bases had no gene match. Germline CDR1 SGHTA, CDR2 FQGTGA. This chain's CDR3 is CASSLSGGTNEQFF. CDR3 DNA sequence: TGTGCCAGCAGCTTATCCGGGGGGACCAATGAGCAGTTCTTC.

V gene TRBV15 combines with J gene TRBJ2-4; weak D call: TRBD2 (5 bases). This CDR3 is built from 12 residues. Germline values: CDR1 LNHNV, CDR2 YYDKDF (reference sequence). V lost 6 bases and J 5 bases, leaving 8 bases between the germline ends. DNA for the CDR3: TGTGCCACCAGTAAGGGAGAAAACATTCAGTACTTC. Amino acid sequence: CATSKGENIQYF.

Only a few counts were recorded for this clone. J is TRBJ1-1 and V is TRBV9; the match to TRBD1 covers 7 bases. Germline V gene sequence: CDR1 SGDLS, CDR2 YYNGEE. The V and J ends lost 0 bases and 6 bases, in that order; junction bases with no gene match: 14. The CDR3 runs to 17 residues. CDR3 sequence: CASSVVAGGYQEAEAFF. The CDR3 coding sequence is TGTGCCAGCAGCGTAGTGGCAGGGGGTTATCAGGAGGCTGAAGCTTTCTTT.

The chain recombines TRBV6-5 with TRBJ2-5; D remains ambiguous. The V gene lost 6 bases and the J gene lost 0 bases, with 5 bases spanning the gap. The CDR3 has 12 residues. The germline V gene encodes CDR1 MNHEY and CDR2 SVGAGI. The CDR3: CASRQYQETQYF. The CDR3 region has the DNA TGTGCCAGCAGACAGTACCAAGAGACCCAGTACTTC.

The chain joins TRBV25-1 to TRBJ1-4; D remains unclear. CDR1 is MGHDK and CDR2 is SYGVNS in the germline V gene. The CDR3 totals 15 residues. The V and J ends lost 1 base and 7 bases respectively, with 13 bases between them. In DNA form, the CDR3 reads TGTGCCAGCAGTGAATTGGGCCGAAACCGTGAAAAACTGTTTTTT. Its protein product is CASSELGRNREKLFF. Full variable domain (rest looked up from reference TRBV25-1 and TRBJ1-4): EADIYQTPRYLVIGTGKKITLECSQTMGHDKMYWYQQDPGMELHLIHYSYGVNSTEKGDLSSESTVSRIRTEHFPLTLESARPSHTSQYLCASSELGRNREKLFFGSGTQLSVL.

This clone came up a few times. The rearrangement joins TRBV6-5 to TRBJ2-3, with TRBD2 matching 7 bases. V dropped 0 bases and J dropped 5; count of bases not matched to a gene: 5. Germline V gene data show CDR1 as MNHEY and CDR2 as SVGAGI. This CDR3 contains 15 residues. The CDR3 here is CASSYSAGVQDTQYF. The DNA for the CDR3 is TGTGCCAGCAGTTACTCGGCGGGAGTTCAAGATACGCAGTATTTT.

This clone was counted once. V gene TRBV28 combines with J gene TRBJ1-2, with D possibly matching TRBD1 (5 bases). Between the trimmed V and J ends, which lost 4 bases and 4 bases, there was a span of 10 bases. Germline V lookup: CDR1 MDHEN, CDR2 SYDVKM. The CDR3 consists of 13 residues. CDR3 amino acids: CASSSQGTYGYTF. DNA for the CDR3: TGTGCCAGCAGTTCCCAGGGAACCTATGGCTACACCTTC.

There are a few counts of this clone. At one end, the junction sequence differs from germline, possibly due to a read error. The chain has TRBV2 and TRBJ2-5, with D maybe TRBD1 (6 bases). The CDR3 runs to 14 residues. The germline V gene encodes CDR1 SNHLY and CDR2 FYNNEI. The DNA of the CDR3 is TGTGCCAGCAGGGAAGACAGGCCGAGGGAGACCCAGTACTTC. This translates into CASREDRPRETQYF.

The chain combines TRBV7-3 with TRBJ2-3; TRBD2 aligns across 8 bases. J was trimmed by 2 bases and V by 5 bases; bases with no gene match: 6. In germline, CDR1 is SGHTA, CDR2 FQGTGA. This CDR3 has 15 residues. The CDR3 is CASSEQGLVTDTQYF. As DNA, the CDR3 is TGTGCCAGCAGCGAGCAGGGACTAGTCACAGATACGCAGTATTTT.

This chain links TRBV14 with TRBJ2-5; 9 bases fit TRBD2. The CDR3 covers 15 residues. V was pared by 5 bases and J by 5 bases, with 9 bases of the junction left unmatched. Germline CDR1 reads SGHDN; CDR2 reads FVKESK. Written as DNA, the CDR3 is TGTGCCAGCAGCTACCTAGCGGGACTCTCGGAGACCCAGTACTTC. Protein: CASSYLAGLSETQYF.

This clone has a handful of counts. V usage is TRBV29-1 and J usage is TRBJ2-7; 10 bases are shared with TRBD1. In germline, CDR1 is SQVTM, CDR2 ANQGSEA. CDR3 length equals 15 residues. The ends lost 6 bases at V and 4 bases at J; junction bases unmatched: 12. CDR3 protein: CSVTGGGQGLYEQYF. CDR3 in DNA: TGCAGCGTCACAGGAGGGGGACAGGGGCTTTACGAGCAGTACTTC.

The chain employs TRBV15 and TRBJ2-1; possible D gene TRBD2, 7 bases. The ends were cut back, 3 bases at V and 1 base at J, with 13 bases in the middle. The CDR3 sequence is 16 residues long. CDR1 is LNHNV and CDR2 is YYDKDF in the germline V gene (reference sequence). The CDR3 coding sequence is TGTGCCACCAGCAGCCGAGGGGGGGGGTCCTACAATGAGCAGTTCTTC. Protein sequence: CATSSRGGGSYNEQFF.

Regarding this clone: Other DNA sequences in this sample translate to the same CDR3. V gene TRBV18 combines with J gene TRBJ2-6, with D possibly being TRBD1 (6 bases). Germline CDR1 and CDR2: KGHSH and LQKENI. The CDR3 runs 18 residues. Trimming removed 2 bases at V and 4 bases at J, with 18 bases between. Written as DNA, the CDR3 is TGTGCCAGCTCACCAACGGGACAAGGGGCGCTGGGGGCCAACGTCCTGACTTTC. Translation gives CASSPTGQGALGANVLTF.

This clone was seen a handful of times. In nucleotides, the CDR3 is TGTGCCAGCAGTGCTGACAGGGCTGCTAATGAAAAACTGTTTTTT. Protein sequence: CASSADRAANEKLFF. The gene calls are TRBV2 and TRBJ1-4, with 7 bases identical to TRBD1. V lost 4 bases and J lost 3; bases outside the gene matches: 5. The CDR3 totals 15 residues. Germline CDR1 reads SNHLY; CDR2 reads FYNNEI.

This chain's CDR3 is CASSPRWGVNTEAFF. The CDR3 DNA follows: TGTGCCAGTTCCCCCCGGTGGGGGGTGAACACTGAAGCTTTCTTT. This sequence joins TRBV5-4 and TRBJ1-1, with a weak D call TRBD1 (5 bases). In germline, CDR1 is SGHNT, CDR2 YYREEE (reference sequence). The CDR3 has 15 residues. With 8 bases removed from V and 0 bases from J, the gap between germline ends came to 17 bases.

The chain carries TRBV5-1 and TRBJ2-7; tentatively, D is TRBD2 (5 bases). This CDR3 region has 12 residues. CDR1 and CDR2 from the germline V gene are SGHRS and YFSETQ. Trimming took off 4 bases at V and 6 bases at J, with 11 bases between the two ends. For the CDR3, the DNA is TGCGCCAGCAGCCTGCTAGGAGGCGAGCAGTACTTC. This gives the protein CASSLLGGEQYF. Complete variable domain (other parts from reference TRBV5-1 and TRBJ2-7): KAGVTQTPRYLIKTRGQQVTLSCSPISGHRSVSWYQQTPGQGLQFLFEYFSETQRNKGNFPGRFSGRQFSNSRSEMNVSTLELGDSALYLCASSLLGGEQYFGPGTRLTVT.

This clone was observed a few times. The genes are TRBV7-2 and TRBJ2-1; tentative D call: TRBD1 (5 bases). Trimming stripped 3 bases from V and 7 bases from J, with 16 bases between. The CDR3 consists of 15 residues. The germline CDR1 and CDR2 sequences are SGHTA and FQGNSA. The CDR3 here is CASSLAGGRENEQFF. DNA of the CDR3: TGTGCCAGCAGCTTGGCTGGTGGCAGGGAAAATGAGCAGTTCTTC.

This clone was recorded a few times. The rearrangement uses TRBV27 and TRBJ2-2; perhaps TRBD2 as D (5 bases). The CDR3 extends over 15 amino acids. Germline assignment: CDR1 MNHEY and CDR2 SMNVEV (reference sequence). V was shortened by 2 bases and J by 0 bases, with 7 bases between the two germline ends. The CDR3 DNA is TGTGCCAGCAGTTTAAAGGGAGCGAACACCGGGGAGCTGTTTTTT. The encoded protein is CASSLKGANTGELFF.

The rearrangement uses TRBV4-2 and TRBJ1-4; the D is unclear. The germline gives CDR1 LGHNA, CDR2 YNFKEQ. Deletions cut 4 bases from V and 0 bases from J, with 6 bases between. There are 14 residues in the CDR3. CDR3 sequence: CASSPGTTNEKLFF. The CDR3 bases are TGTGCCAGCAGCCCCGGGACAACTAATGAAAAACTGTTTTTT.

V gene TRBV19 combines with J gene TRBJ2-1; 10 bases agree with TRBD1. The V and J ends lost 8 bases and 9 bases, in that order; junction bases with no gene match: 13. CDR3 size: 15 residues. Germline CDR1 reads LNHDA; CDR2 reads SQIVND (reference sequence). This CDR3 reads CASASGTGVYGEQFF. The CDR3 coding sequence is TGTGCCAGTGCTTCCGGGACAGGGGTGTACGGTGAGCAGTTCTTC.